The TCR beta chain described here comes from a study of blood T cell repertoires in COVID-19 (dated by TCRdb to 2018 to 2021). About the study as a whole: Samples covering the acute and convalescent phases of COVID-19 were provided by collaborators in the United States, Italy and Spain. The prospective study material was composed of cDNA or gDNA derived from T cells, B-cell-depleted T cells, or PBMCs. Subjects who had been exposed to COVID-19, were actively infected with it, or had recovered from it provided the deeply sampled blood TCRbeta repertoires that made up the dataset. The repertoires were released in a freely available public database intended as a resource for research on the immune response to SARS-CoV-2. The samples were drawn from the first 160 participants of the ongoing ImmuneRACE study and from 950 to 1,500 subjects provided by 6 global collaborators. The sample metadata nearly always contained a de-identified subject ID, COVID-19 status, age in years and sex. Where HLA class I and class II types were available, the types were taken from metadata supplied by the sample provider, not from assay-based typing.

The investigation overall reported the following: The amount of clinical and demographic metadata varied by source and participant and was provided uncurated.

The CDR3 numbers 9 residues from cysteine through valine. Just the 27-base CDR3 DNA is kept, in frame starting at base 1. At the junction V is shortened by 5 bases and J by 10 bases, with 6 bases in between. From the germline V gene (reference sequence), CDR1 is MNHEY and CDR2 is SMNVEV. In the prospective study, participants were about 18 to 95 years old, resided in 25 or so geographic areas of the United States, and were enrolled through a virtual design. To assign participants to cohorts, the prospective study relied on clinical history that participants themselves reported in a screening survey and a study questionnaire. Recovered participants in ImmuneRACE Cohort 3 were defined by two consecutive negative NP/OP PCR tests, clearance by a healthcare professional, or resolution of symptoms. In the prospective study, whole blood, serum and a nasopharyngeal or oropharyngeal swab were collected from each participant by mobile phlebotomists. Prospective study participants could optionally give additional blood draws and questionnaires over an approximately 2-month period. Before DNA extraction, prospective study blood samples were shipped either frozen or at room temperature.

Concerning this clone: No antigen is known for it. The sample holds no much larger clone one base away, and base qualities are not on file.

TCRbeta CDR3 regions were amplified from genomic DNA by means of the immunoSEQ Assay, a bias-controlled multiplex PCR. The source study handled its data this way. The number of nucleated cells in each sample was estimated by amplification of reference gene primers within the assay. To quantify the absolute abundance of each unique TCRbeta CDR3 rearrangement, sequence reads were collapsed and filtered. For each sample, productive Simpson clonality was calculated as the square root of Simpson's diversity index across productive rearrangements. TCRdb took over this immuneACCESS table, retaining in-frame rearrangements with V and J assigned. Such tables are incomplete; in checked studies, under half of the missing clones stem from an unresolved V gene, and the remainder is unexplained. V, J and clone size derive from that table, while D and trimming were established from the DNA sequence. Recorded for this sample are about 160,000 clones; 70% to 90% of them occurred a single time. The ten biggest clones cover roughly 6% of the sample.

This TCR came from a man aged 40-49 years who had recovered from COVID-19. Material: PBMCs or T cells enriched from blood (not recorded which). Recombination joined TRBV27 with TRBJ2-7; the D gene remains uncertain. CDR3 region: CASSTLQYV. The sequence in DNA is TGTGCCAGCAGTACTCTACAGTACGTC.